This T cell receptor (beta chain) came from a study of cytomegalovirus exposure and HLA in healthy donors. Regarding the study as a whole: Later analysis suggested links between common viral pathogens and several top significant clusters.

The PCR ran on 60 Vbeta and 13 Jbeta primers. Assay used: immunoSEQ multiplex PCR; TCRdb lists only in-frame clones, some missing. Among 120,000 or so clones listed, 80% were seen once. Comment on this clone: The antigen is unknown.

The sample was PBMCs. The receptor's source is a man aged 30 to 45 in good health and CMV-seronegative.

The CDR3 nucleotides are TGTGCCAGCAGCCAAAGGAGCGGGAGTAGATACGAGCAGTACTTC. The encoded protein is CASSQRSGSRYEQYF. The chain recombines TRBV7-3 with TRBJ2-7, with 8 bases that match TRBD2. The CDR3 consists of 15 residues. The ends lost 5 bases at V and 4 bases at J; junction bases unmatched: 10. Per the germline V gene, CDR1 is SGHTA and CDR2 is FQGTGA.